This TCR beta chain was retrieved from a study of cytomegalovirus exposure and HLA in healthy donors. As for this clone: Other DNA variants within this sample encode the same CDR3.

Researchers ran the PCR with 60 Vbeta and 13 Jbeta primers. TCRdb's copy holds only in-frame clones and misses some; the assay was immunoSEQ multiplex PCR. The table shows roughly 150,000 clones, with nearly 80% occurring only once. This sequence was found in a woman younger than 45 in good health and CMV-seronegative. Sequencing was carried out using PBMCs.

CDR3 region: CASSLSGVTGELFF. The CDR3 DNA follows: TGTGCCAGCAGCCTTTCAGGGGTCACTGGGGAGCTGTTTTTT. The V and J genes are TRBV7-6 and TRBJ2-2; perhaps TRBD1 as D (6 bases). The V gene lost 5 bases and the J gene lost 8 bases, with 15 bases spanning the gap. The CDR3 has 14 amino acids. Germline-derived CDR1 and CDR2 are SGHVS and FNYEAQ.